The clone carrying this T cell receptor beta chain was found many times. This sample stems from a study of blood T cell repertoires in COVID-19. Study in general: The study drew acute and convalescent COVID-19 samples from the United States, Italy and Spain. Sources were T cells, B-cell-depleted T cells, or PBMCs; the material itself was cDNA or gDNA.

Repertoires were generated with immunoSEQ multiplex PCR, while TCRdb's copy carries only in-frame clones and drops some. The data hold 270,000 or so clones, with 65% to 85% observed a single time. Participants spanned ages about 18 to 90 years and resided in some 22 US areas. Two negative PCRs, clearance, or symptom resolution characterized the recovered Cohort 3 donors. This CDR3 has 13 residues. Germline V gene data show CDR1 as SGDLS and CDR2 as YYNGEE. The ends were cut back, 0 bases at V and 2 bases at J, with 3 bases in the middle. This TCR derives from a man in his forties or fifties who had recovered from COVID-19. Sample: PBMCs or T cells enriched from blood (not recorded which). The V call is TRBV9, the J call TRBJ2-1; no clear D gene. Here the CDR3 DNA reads TGTGCCAGCAGCGTAGGAGCCTACAATGAGCAGTTCTTC. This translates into CASSVGAYNEQFF.